This T cell receptor beta chain was obtained from a study of STAT5B mutations in CD4+ large granular lymphocyte leukemia. The assay was immunoSEQ multiplex PCR, and TCRdb's table has in-frame clones only and misses some. The sample lists around 32,000 clones, around 73% occurring once. Germline V gene lookup returns CDR1 MNHEY and CDR2 SVGAGI. Germline trimming cut 5 bases from V and 1 base from J; bases unmatched to any gene: 4. This CDR3 has 15 residues. V usage is TRBV6-5 and J usage is TRBJ2-3, with 9 bases lining up with TRBD1. The clonotype originates from a human donor in good health. Sequenced material: CD4+ T cells from blood buffy coats. The CDR3 reads CASSRQGVGTDTQYF. The CDR3, as DNA: TGTGCCAGCAGTAGACAGGGGGTCGGCACAGATACGCAGTATTTT.